A selection of T cell receptor beta chains follows, all from one sample in a study of cytomegalovirus exposure and HLA in healthy donors. Method: immunoSEQ multiplex PCR; TCRdb's copy keeps in-frame clones and lacks some. The sample includes under 200,000 clones, 73% of them seen just once. Source material: PBMCs. The receptors come from a woman aged 25 to 39 in good health and CMV-seronegative. CDR3s include the opening cysteine and the closing phenylalanine or tryptophan. D genes are given only for firm matches. Only part of the rows carry a size: once, few, many, or a class if the clone is expanded.

>TRBV2|TRBJ1-2|.|.|14
CASSELTTNYGYTF
TGTGCCAGCAGTGAGTTGACAACTAACTATGGCTACACCTTC
>TRBV5-1|TRBJ2-3|.|TRBD2|15
CASTPLTSGSDTQYF
TGCGCCAGCACCCCCCTTACTAGCGGGAGTGATACGCAGTATTTT
>TRBV11-2|TRBJ1-1|.|TRBD1|15
CASSLKGAMNTEAFF
TGTGCCAGCAGCTTAAAGGGGGCGATGAACACTGAAGCTTTCTTT
>TRBV19|TRBJ1-1|few|.|14
CASTLGSMNTEAFF
TGTGCCAGTACTCTGGGGAGCATGAACACTGAAGCTTTCTTT
>TRBV4-2|TRBJ1-1|.|.|15
CASSQAPGADTEAFF
TGTGCCAGCAGCCAAGCCCCAGGGGCGGACACTGAAGCTTTCTTT
>TRBV5-1|TRBJ1-1|.|.|14
CASSRVGGGTEAFF
TGCGCCAGCAGCCGCGTAGGGGGGGGAACTGAAGCTTTCTTT
>TRBV7-9|TRBJ1-1|few|.|15
CASSLVAGLNTEAFF
TGTGCCAGCAGCTTAGTTGCGGGCTTGAACACTGAAGCTTTCTTT
>TRBV19|TRBJ2-7|.|TRBD2|15
CASSSLGRGVDEQYF
TGTGCCAGTAGTAGCCTGGGGAGGGGAGTTGACGAGCAGTACTTC
>TRBV6-5|TRBJ1-1|.|.|14
CASSATQLATEAFF
TGTGCCAGCAGTGCGACACAACTGGCCACTGAAGCTTTCTTT
>TRBV7-9|TRBJ2-7|.|.|15
CASSLGGAYLYEQYF
TGTGCCAGCAGCTTAGGGGGCGCGTACCTCTACGAGCAGTACTTC
>TRBV4-2|TRBJ2-6|.|.|16
CASSQDTTSGANVLTF
TGTGCCAGCAGCCAAGATACGACTTCCGGGGCCAACGTCCTGACTTTC
>TRBV18|TRBJ1-4|.|.|14
CASSPRQPNEKLFF
TGTGCCAGCTCACCTAGACAACCTAATGAAAAACTGTTTTTT
>TRBV10-3|TRBJ1-2|.|.|15
CAISDPTETNYGYTF
TGTGCCATCAGTGACCCGACAGAAACTAACTATGGCTACACCTTC
>TRBV5-1|TRBJ1-4|.|TRBD1|14
CASSLGQGHEKLFF
TGCGCCAGCAGCCTGGGACAGGGGCATGAAAAACTGTTTTTT
>TRBV7-9|TRBJ1-5|.|.|15
CASSLQGSSNQPQHF
TGTGCCAGCAGTTTACAGGGTAGTAGCAATCAGCCCCAGCATTTT
>TRBV10-1|TRBJ1-6|.|.|13
CASSLSGDSPLHF
TGCGCCAGCAGCCTGAGTGGAGATTCACCCCTCCACTTT
>TRBV28|TRBJ2-1|.|.|17
CASSLMGPLKRMNEQFF
TGTGCCAGCAGTTTGATGGGGCCCTTAAAAAGGATGAATGAGCAGTTCTTC
>TRBV19|TRBJ2-2|.|TRBD2|15
CASSQLAVNTGELFF
TGTGCCAGTAGCCAACTAGCGGTGAACACCGGGGAGCTGTTTTTT
>TRBV10-3|TRBJ2-5|.|.|14
CAISRQGGLETQYF
TGTGCCATCAGTCGACAGGGAGGTTTGGAGACCCAGTACTTC
>TRBV2|TRBJ1-6|.|.|15
CASRGQSSYNSPLHF
TGTGCCAGCAGGGGACAAAGCTCCTATAATTCACCCCTCCACTTT
>TRBV7-3|TRBJ2-2|.|.|15
CASSLLPRVTGELFF
TGTGCCAGCAGCTTACTCCCCAGGGTCACCGGGGAGCTGTTTTTT
>TRBV27|TRBJ2-1|few|.|12
CASSFNLDEQFF
TGTGCCAGCAGTTTTAATCTAGATGAGCAGTTCTTC
>TRBV5-6|TRBJ2-3|once|TRBD2|16
CASSLFGRVGTDTQYF
TGTGCCAGCAGCTTATTCGGGAGGGTGGGCACAGATACGCAGTATTTT
>TRBV11-2|TRBJ2-3|.|TRBD2|17
CASSLRREGYNTDTQYF
TGTGCCAGCAGCTTACGGCGGGAGGGATATAACACAGATACGCAGTATTTT
>TRBV27|TRBJ1-3|.|TRBD1|16
CARGRDRGFPGNTIYF
TGTGCCAGGGGTCGAGACAGGGGGTTCCCTGGAAACACCATATATTTT
>TRBV13|TRBJ1-1|.|.|12
CASSLGGRGAFF
TGTGCCAGCAGCTTAGGCGGAAGGGGAGCTTTCTTT
>TRBV7-3|TRBJ1-3|once|.|13
CASSHGQGNTIYF
TGTGCCAGCAGCCACGGACAGGGAAACACCATATATTTT
>TRBV5-1|TRBJ2-7|.|.|14
CASSLAAGPYEQYF
TGCGCCAGCAGCCTGGCCGCAGGTCCCTACGAGCAGTACTTC
>TRBV28|TRBJ1-4|.|.|14
CASSSSGGGEKLFF
TGTGCCAGCAGTTCGTCGGGAGGGGGTGAAAAACTGTTTTTT
>TRBV6-6|TRBJ2-1|.|.|15
CASSRQPSSYNEQFF
TGTGCCAGCAGCCGACAGCCGAGCTCCTACAATGAGCAGTTCTTC
>TRBV6-4|TRBJ2-3|.|.|14
CASSDRRTTDTQYF
TGTGCCAGCAGTGACAGGAGAACCACAGATACGCAGTATTTT
>TRBV28|TRBJ1-2|.|.|16
CASLTAASDRLYGYTF
TGTGCCAGCCTAACCGCCGCCTCGGACAGACTCTATGGCTACACCTTC
>TRBV29-1|TRBJ2-3|.|TRBD2|13
CSVLAGGGNTQYF
TGCAGCGTTCTAGCGGGAGGTGGGAATACGCAGTATTTT
>TRBV4-1|TRBJ2-5|.|.|14
CASSHPVREMTQYF
TGCGCCAGCAGCCACCCGGTCAGGGAAATGACCCAGTACTTC
>TRBV29-1|TRBJ1-2|.|.|12
CSVAGFLYGYTF
TGCAGCGTCGCCGGGTTCCTCTATGGCTACACCTTC
>TRBV18|TRBJ2-7|.|.|12
CASSPGGNEQYF
TGTGCCAGCTCACCTGGGGGGAACGAGCAGTACTTC
>TRBV27|TRBJ1-5|.|TRBD1|13
CASSRDRASPQHF
TGTGCCAGCAGTCGGGACAGGGCCTCCCCTCAGCATTTT
>TRBV7-3|TRBJ2-2|.|.|15
CASSLRAANTGELFF
TGTGCCAGCAGCTTAAGGGCCGCTAACACCGGGGAGCTGTTTTTT
>TRBV5-1|TRBJ2-1|.|TRBD2|17
CASSLSLAGSSYNEQFF
TGCGCCAGCAGCTTGAGCCTAGCGGGGAGCTCCTACAATGAGCAGTTCTTC
>TRBV19|TRBJ1-1|.|.|16
CASKVGGARAPTEAFF
TGTGCCAGTAAGGTCGGGGGGGCGCGGGCTCCCACTGAAGCTTTCTTT
>TRBV4-1|TRBJ2-7|.|.|15
CASSPVVLGSYEQYF
TGCGCCAGCAGCCCGGTGGTGCTGGGGAGCTACGAGCAGTACTTC
>TRBV7-9|TRBJ2-1|.|TRBD2|15
CASSLVSGMGNEQFF
TGTGCCAGCAGCTTAGTTAGCGGGATGGGCAATGAGCAGTTCTTC
>TRBV5-1|TRBJ2-2|.|.|15
CASSRARSGTGELFF
TGCGCCAGCAGCCGGGCTAGGTCGGGGACCGGGGAGCTGTTTTTT
>TRBV5-1|TRBJ2-7|once|.|14
CASRTQTSSYEQYF
TGCGCCAGCAGGACACAGACAAGCTCCTACGAGCAGTACTTC
>TRBV19|TRBJ2-5|.|TRBD2|13
CASNLAGSETQYF
TGTGCCAGTAACCTAGCGGGGTCAGAGACCCAGTACTTC
>TRBV7-9|TRBJ2-2|.|.|16
CASSSSVGTNTGELFF
TGTGCCAGCAGCTCATCGGTCGGGACAAACACCGGGGAGCTGTTTTTT